This TCR beta chain was documented in a study of control samples from healthy donors and cancer patients. Clones were read by immunoSEQ multiplex PCR, and TCRdb kept only the in-frame ones, dropping some. The sample lists over 100,000 clones; about 88% were seen once. This sequence originates from a man between 45 and 60 years old in good health. Sequencing was done on a sample of blood.

The CDR3 region has the DNA TGTGCCACCAGGGACAGGACTCCGGCCGGGGAGCTGTTTTTT. As protein: CATRDRTPAGELFF. The V call is TRBV24-1, the J call TRBJ2-2; the match to TRBD1 covers 7 bases. CDR3 size: 14 residues. The V gene end was trimmed by 7 bases and the J gene end by 6 bases; junction bases not matched to a gene: 7. Germline V gene lookup returns CDR1 KGHDR and CDR2 SFDVKD.